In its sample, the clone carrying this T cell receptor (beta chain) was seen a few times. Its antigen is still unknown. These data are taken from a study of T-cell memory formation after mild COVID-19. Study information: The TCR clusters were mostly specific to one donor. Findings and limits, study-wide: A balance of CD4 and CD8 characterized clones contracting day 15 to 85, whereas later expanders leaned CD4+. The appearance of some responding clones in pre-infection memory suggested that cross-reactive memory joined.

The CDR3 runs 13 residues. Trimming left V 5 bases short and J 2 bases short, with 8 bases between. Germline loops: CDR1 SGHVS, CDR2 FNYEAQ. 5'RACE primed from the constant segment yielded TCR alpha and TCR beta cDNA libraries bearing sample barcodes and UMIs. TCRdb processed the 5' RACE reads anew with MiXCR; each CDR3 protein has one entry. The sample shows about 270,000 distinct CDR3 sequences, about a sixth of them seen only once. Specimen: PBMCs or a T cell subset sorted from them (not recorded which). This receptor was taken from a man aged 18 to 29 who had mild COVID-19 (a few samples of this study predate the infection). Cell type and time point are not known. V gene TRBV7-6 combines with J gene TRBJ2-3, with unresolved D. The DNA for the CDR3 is TGTGCCAGCAGCGCGCTCTACACAGATACGCAGTATTTT. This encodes CASSALYTDTQYF.